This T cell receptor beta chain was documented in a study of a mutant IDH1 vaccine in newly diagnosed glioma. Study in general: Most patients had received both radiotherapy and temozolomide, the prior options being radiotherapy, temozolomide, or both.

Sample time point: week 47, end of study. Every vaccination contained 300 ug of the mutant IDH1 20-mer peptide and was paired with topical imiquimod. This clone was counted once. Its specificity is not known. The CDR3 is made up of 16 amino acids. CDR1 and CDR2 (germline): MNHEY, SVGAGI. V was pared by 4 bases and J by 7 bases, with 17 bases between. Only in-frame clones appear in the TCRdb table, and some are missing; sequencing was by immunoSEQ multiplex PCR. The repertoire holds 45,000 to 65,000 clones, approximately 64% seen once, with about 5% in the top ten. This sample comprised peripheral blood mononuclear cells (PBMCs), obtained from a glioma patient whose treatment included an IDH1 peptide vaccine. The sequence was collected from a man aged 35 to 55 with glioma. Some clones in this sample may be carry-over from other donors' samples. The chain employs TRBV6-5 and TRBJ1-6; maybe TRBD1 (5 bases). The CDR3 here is CASSWDPHPLNSPLHF. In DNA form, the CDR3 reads TGTGCCAGCAGTTGGGACCCCCACCCGCTCAATTCACCCCTCCACTTT.